The T cell receptor beta chain described here comes from a study of blood T cells in healthy people across ages. A J-beta primer mix and a sample-barcoded 5' primer were used in a second PCR of roughly 6 to 11 cycles. One entry per CDR3 protein, called by TCRdb with MiXCR from the 5' RACE reads. The sample carries about 1,500,000 distinct CDR3 sequences, roughly 40% recorded once. Looked up from germline, CDR1 is MDHEN and CDR2 is SYDVKM. The CDR3 length is 14 residues. Note on this clonotype: A much larger clone is a single base away; this may be a read error.

The draw of peripheral blood yielded about 10 milliliters from each donor. This chain joins TRBV28 and TRBJ2-7; D not certain. Material for sequencing was blood. This TCR was recovered from a woman younger than 35 in good health. The CDR3 sequence is CASSPLGPPYERYF. CDR3 in DNA: TGTGCCAGCAGCCCTCTGGGTCCCCCTTACGAGCGGTACTTC.